The clone carrying this TCR beta chain was found once. The antigen remains undetermined. These data originate in a study of cytomegalovirus exposure and HLA in healthy donors. Points from the study as a whole: Most of the CMV-associated TCR beta chains (in a later analysis) appeared to be HLA-restricted. Prediction of most subjects' HLA-A and HLA-B alleles by TCR beta sequences was reportedly accurate.

PCR amplification relied on 60 Vbeta primers (plus 13 Jbeta primers). Generated by immunoSEQ multiplex PCR, the TCRdb table keeps only in-frame clones and is missing some. The data show some 130,000 clones, over 60% seen once. In germline, CDR1 is SGHTA, CDR2 FQGNSA. With V trimmed by 5 bases and J by 0 bases, 4 bases remained unmatched. CDR3 size: 14 residues. Sequencing used PBMCs. This chain joins TRBV7-2 and TRBJ2-7, with 7 bases lining up with TRBD2. The sequence came from a man aged 35-49 years in good health and CMV-seronegative. CDR3 residues: CASSPSGNSYEQYF. In DNA form, the CDR3 reads TGTGCCAGCAGCCCTAGCGGAAACTCCTACGAGCAGTACTTC. Supplemented by reference TRBV7-2 and TRBJ2-7, the full variable domain reads GAGVSQSPSNKVTEKGKDVELRCDPISGHTALYWYRQSLGQGLEFLIYFQGNSAPDKSGLPSDRFSAERTGGSVSTLTIQRTQQEDSAVYLCASSPSGNSYEQYFGPGTRLTVT.